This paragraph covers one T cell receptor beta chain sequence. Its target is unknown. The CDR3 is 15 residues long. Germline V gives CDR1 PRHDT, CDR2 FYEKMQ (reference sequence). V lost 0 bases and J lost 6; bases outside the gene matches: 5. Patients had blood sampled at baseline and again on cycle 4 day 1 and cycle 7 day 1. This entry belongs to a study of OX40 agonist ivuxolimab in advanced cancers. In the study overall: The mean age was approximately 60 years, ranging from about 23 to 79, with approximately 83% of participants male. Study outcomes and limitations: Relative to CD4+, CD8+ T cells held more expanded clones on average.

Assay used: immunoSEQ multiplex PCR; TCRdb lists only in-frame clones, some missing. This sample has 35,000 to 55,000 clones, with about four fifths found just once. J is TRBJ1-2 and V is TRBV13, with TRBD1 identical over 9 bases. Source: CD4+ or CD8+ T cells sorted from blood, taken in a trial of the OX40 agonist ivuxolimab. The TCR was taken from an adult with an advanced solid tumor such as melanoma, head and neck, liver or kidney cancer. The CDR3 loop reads CASSLGTGGANGYTF. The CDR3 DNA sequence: TGTGCCAGCAGCTTAGGTACAGGGGGCGCAAATGGCTACACCTTC.